This T cell receptor beta chain was documented in a study of blood T cell repertoires in COVID-19. Overall study context: The cDNA or gDNA used as material had been derived from T cells, B-cell-depleted T cells, or PBMCs.

Germline CDR1 reads SGHAT; CDR2 reads FQNNGV. The CDR3 has 17 residues. J lost 0 bases, V lost 1 base, and 3 bases had no gene match. Original processing methods: Researchers report that nucleated cell counts were estimated from reference gene primer amplification. Here immunoSEQ multiplex PCR was the method, and the copy in TCRdb shows in-frame clones only, minus some. V and J calls and clone size come straight from that table; D and trimming were deduced from the DNA. The data hold over 90,000 clones, with about 74% observed a single time. Source material: peripheral blood. The clonotype originates from a man between 65 and 80 years old with COVID-19, enrolled during active disease. This chain connects TRBV11-2 to TRBJ1-6, with 7 bases matching TRBD1. This CDR3 is CASSLAAGGSYNSPLHF. For the CDR3, the DNA is TGTGCCAGCAGCTTAGCGGCAGGGGGCTCCTATAATTCACCCCTCCACTTT.